This T cell receptor (beta chain) came from a study of T cells after yellow fever vaccination. The CDR3 is 14 amino acids. V was cut by 8 bases and J by 0 bases, with 11 bases left in between. CDR1 is LNHNV, CDR2 YYDKDF, per germline (reference sequence). TCRdb re-derived calls from the 5' RACE reads in MiXCR, one entry per CDR3 protein. In the table there are approximately 550,000 distinct CDR3 sequences, roughly 21% of which are singletons. The chain joins TRBV15 to TRBJ2-1; perhaps TRBD2 as D (5 bases). The TCR was taken from a man under 40 who received the YFV17D yellow fever vaccine. This sample comprised PBMCs, obtained 15 days after the yellow fever booster vaccination. The CDR3: CATARVGSYNEQFF. The CDR3 coding sequence is TGTGCCACCGCGCGGGTTGGCTCCTACAATGAGCAGTTCTTC.